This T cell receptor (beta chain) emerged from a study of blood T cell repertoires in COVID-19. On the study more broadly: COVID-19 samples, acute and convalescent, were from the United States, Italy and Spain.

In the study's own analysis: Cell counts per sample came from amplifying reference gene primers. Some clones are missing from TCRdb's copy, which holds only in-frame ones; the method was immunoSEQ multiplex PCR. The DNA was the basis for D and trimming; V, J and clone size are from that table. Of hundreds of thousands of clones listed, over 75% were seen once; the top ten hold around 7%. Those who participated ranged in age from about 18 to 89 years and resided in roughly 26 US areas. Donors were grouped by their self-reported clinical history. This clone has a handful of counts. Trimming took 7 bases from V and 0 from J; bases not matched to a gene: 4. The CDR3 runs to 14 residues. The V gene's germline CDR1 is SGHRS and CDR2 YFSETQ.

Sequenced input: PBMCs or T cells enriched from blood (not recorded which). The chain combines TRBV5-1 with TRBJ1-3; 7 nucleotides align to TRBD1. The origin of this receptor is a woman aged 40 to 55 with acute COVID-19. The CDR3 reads CASRQGRSGNTIYF. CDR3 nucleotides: TGCGCCAGCCGACAGGGCCGCTCTGGAAACACCATATATTTT. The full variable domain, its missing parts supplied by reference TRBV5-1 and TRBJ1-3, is KAGVTQTPRYLIKTRGQQVTLSCSPISGHRSVSWYQQTPGQGLQFLFEYFSETQRNKGNFPGRFSGRQFSNSRSEMNVSTLELGDSALYLCASRQGRSGNTIYFGEGSWLTVV.